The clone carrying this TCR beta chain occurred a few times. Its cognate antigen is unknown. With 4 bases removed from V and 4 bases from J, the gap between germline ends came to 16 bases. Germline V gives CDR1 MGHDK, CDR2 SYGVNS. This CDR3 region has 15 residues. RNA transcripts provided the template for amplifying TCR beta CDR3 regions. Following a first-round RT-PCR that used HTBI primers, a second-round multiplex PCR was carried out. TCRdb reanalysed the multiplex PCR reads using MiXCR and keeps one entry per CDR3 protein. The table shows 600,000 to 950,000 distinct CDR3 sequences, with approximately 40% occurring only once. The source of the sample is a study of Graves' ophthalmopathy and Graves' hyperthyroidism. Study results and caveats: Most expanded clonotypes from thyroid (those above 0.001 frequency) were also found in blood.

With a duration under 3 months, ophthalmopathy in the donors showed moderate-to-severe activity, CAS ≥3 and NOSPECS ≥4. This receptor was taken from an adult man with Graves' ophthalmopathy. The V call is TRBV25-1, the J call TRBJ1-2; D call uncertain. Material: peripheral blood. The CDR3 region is CASSVLPGELYGYTF. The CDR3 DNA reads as TGTGCCAGCAGTGTCCTCCCCGGGGAACTCTATGGCTACACCTTC.